Following are 19 T cell receptor beta chains from one sample sequenced in a study of identical twins. TCRdb reprocessed the 5' RACE reads via MiXCR and lists one record per CDR3 protein. Of approximately 600,000 distinct CDR3 sequences listed, 7.1% were seen once; the top ten hold 1.5% to 2%. The same sample was also used in a study of yellow fever vaccine responses in identical twins.

Sequenced material: PBMCs. The receptor source for this set is a woman younger than 30 in good health.

This chain uses TRBV20-1 with TRBJ1-1, with 7 bases fitting TRBD1. The CDR3 consists of 10 residues. Germline values: CDR1 DFQATT, CDR2 SNEGSKA (reference sequence). V lost 6 bases, J lost 10 bases, and 5 bases stayed unmatched. Here the CDR3 reads CSAGGGGAFF. As DNA, the CDR3 is TGCAGTGCAGGGGGCGGAGGAGCTTTCTTT.

V gene TRBV5-1 combines with J gene TRBJ2-1; D is perhaps TRBD2 (7 bases). The CDR3 covers 14 residues. Germline V gene sequence: CDR1 SGHRS, CDR2 YFSETQ. The V end was cut by 3 bases, the J end by 5 bases, with 12 bases between. Here the CDR3 DNA reads TGCGCCAGCAGCTCAGAGGGGGGGAACAATGAGCAGTTCTTC. This translates into CASSSEGGNNEQFF.

This clonotype was seen only a few times. The chain joins TRBV29-1 to TRBJ2-1; D is tentatively TRBD1 or TRBD2 (5 bases each). This CDR3 comprises 12 residues. Trimming removed 6 bases at V and 4 bases at J, with 10 bases between. CDR1 and CDR2 from the germline V gene are SQVTM and ANQGSEA. The CDR3 DNA reads TGCAGCGTCTGGGACGAGTACAATGAGCAGTTCTTC. As protein: CSVWDEYNEQFF.

The chain combines TRBV11-2 with TRBJ2-2; D is uncertain. Trimming removed 5 bases at V and 8 bases at J, with 15 bases between. The germline gives CDR1 SGHAT, CDR2 FQNNGV. The CDR3 is 14 residues long. The CDR3 here is CASSELPTVGELFF. DNA for the CDR3: TGTGCCAGCAGCGAACTTCCGACGGTGGGGGAGCTGTTTTTT.

Details on this clonotype: A much bigger clone sits one base away, suggesting this may be a read error. The chain uses TRBV5-5 and TRBJ2-1, with 12 bases fitting TRBD2. V trimming: 4 bases; J trimming: 7 bases; junction bases outside the gene matches: 6. The CDR3 loop spans 15 amino acids. In germline, CDR1 is SGHKS, CDR2 YYEKEE (reference sequence). The CDR3 sequence is CASSRLAGDGNEQFF. CDR3 sequence (DNA): TGTGCCAGCAGCCGACTAGCGGGAGATGGGAATGAGCAGTTCTTC.

This clonotype came up many times. The V call is TRBV12-3 or TRBV12-4, the J call TRBJ1-1; TRBD1 agrees at 7 bases. The CDR3 has 14 amino acids. V trimming: 6 bases; J trimming: 0 bases; junction bases outside the gene matches: 4. Here the CDR3 reads CASRPGQLNTEAFF. In DNA form, the CDR3 reads TGTGCCAGCAGGCCGGGACAGTTGAACACTGAAGCTTTCTTT.

The chain carries TRBV7-3 and TRBJ2-3, with TRBD2 matching 10 bases. V was pared by 1 base and J by 6 bases, with 4 bases of the junction left unmatched. Germline V lookup: CDR1 SGHTA, CDR2 FQGTGA. CDR3 size: 15 residues. For the CDR3, the DNA is TGTGCCAGCAGCTTAATGCTTAGCGGGAGGGATACGCAGTATTTT. This encodes CASSLMLSGRDTQYF.

This clonotype was seen many times. The CDR3 region has the DNA TGTGCCAGCAGTTCCCGTGGTCGGGAGGGCCCCTACAATGAGCAGTTCTTC. Translated, it gives CASSSRGREGPYNEQFF. The V and J genes are TRBV12-3 or TRBV12-4 and TRBJ2-1, with 8 positions matching TRBD2. The CDR3 runs to 17 residues. The junction had 10 bases not matched to a gene; V was cut back by 4 bases and J by 2 bases.

This clonotype was observed at least ten times. The CDR3, as DNA: TGTGCCATCAGTGCTCAAGGGGCGAGGGGCTACACCTTC. Residues: CAISAQGARGYTF. The genes are TRBV10-3 and TRBJ1-2; a weak D match, TRBD1 (5 bases). V lost 4 bases to trimming and J lost 8 bases, with 14 bases between them. The CDR3 length is 13 residues. Germline V lookup: CDR1 ENHRY, CDR2 SYGVKD.

The chain employs TRBV20-1 and TRBJ2-1, with D possibly being TRBD1 or TRBD2 (6 bases each). Trimming left V 5 bases short and J 3 bases short, with 17 bases between. Germline lookup yields CDR1 DFQATT and CDR2 SNEGSKA (reference sequence). The CDR3 length is 15 residues. The CDR3 is CSAARGATDYNEQFF. The CDR3 nucleotides read TGCAGTGCTGCGAGGGGGGCGACCGACTACAATGAGCAGTTCTTC.

The table lists this clonotype with many counts. The chain recombines TRBV12-3 or TRBV12-4 with TRBJ2-7, with 8 positions matching TRBD1. This CDR3 spans 15 amino acids. V lost 3 bases and J lost 7; bases outside the gene matches: 11. Here the CDR3 DNA reads TGTGCCAGCAGTTTTGGCAGGGGGCCTTCGGGGGAGCAGTACGTC. Residues: CASSFGRGPSGEQYV.

V usage is TRBV5-5 and J usage is TRBJ2-5; TRBD2 agrees at 10 bases. The CDR3 consists of 16 residues. The V gene end was trimmed by 3 bases and the J gene end by 1 base; junction bases not matched to a gene: 6. Per germline, CDR1 SGHKS and CDR2 YYEKEE (reference sequence). DNA of the CDR3: TGTGCCAGCAGCTCCTTAGCGGGAGGATCCCAAGAGACCCAGTACTTC. As protein: CASSSLAGGSQETQYF.

This clonotype was seen only a few times. This sequence joins TRBV20-1 and TRBJ2-3; 10 nucleotides agree with TRBD2. Germline-derived CDR1 and CDR2 are DFQATT and SNEGSKA (reference sequence). This CDR3 comprises 14 residues. Trimming at V came to 5 bases and at J to 2 bases, leaving 4 bases not matched to a gene. The CDR3 spells CSADLAGDTDTQYF. The CDR3 nucleotides read TGCAGTGCTGATCTAGCGGGAGACACAGATACGCAGTATTTT.

The gene calls are TRBV5-1 and TRBJ1-1; 7 positions match TRBD1. V dropped 0 bases and J dropped 5; count of bases not matched to a gene: 7. The V gene's germline CDR1 is SGHRS and CDR2 YFSETQ. The CDR3 has 15 residues. Written as DNA, the CDR3 is TGCGCCAGCAGCTTGGAGAAAGGGGGCCGGACTGAAGCTTTCTTT. Protein product: CASSLEKGGRTEAFF.

This clonotype was found many times. This chain links TRBV12-3 or TRBV12-4 with TRBJ2-1; TRBD2 matches at 9 bases. Unmatched junction bases numbered 12, after V lost 6 bases and J lost 0 bases. The CDR3 extends over 18 amino acids. In nucleotides, the CDR3 is TGTGCCAGCAGGAGTTTGCTGTTTAGCGGGAGCTCCTACAATGAGCAGTTCTTC. It is translated as CASRSLLFSGSSYNEQFF.

The table lists this clonotype with a few counts. This CDR3 reads CASSQEGARRRSGNTIYF. CDR3 bases: TGCGCCAGCAGCCAAGAGGGAGCCAGGCGCCGCTCTGGAAACACCATATATTTT. The chain joins TRBV4-1 to TRBJ1-3; unclear D gene. The CDR3 runs 18 residues. V lost 0 bases to trimming and J lost 0 bases, with 15 bases between them. Germline loops: CDR1 MGHRA, CDR2 YSYEKL.

This clonotype was seen once. The rearrangement links TRBV12-3 or TRBV12-4 to TRBJ2-2, with D possibly matching TRBD1 (6 bases). V was pared by 6 bases and J by 5 bases, with 13 bases between. The length of the CDR3 is 14 residues. The chain's CDR3 is CASSAQGPTGELFF. The CDR3 DNA reads TGTGCCAGCAGCGCGCAGGGGCCGACCGGGGAGCTGTTTTTT.

The rearrangement links TRBV3-1 to TRBJ1-1, with 7 bases aligning to TRBD1. This CDR3 has 15 amino acids. The V gene's germline CDR1 is LGHDT and CDR2 YNNKEL (reference sequence). Trimming took 3 bases from V and 6 from J; bases not matched to a gene: 10. Here the CDR3 DNA reads TGTGCCAGCAGCCACAATCAAGGGGGCTGGGCTGAAGCTTTCTTT. Protein: CASSHNQGGWAEAFF.

V usage is TRBV10-3 and J usage is TRBJ2-7; D possibly corresponds to TRBD1 (7 bases). The germline V and J ends were trimmed by 2 bases and 6 bases, with 17 bases remaining between them. The V gene's germline CDR1 is ENHRY and CDR2 SYGVKD. This CDR3 is 15 amino acids long. CDR3 sequence: CAISEIQGRRSEQYF. DNA for the CDR3: TGTGCCATCAGTGAGATACAGGGGAGGCGAAGCGAGCAGTACTTC.